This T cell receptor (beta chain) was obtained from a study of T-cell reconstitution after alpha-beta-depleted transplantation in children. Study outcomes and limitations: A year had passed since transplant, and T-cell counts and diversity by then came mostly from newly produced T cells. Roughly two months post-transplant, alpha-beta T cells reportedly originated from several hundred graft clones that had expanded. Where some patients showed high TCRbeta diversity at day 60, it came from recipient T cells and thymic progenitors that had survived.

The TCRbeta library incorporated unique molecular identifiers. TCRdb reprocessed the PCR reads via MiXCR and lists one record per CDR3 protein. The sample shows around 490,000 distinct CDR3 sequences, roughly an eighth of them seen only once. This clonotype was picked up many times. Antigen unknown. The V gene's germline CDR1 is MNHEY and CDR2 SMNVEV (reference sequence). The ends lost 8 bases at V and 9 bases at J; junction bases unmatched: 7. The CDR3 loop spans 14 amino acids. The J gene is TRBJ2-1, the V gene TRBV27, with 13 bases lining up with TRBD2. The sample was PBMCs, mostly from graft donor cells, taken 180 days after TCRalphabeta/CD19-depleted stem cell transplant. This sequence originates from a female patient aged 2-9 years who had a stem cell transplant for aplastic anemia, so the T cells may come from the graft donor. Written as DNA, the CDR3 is TGTGCCAGCTTCTGGACTAGCGGGAGTAGTGAGCAGTTCTTC. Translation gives CASFWTSGSSEQFF.